The entry below describes one TCR beta chain. Its antigen is unidentified. Germline CDR1 SGHVS, CDR2 FNYEAQ. Trimming removed 4 bases at V and 5 bases at J, with 17 bases between. This CDR3 has 15 residues. The data derive from a study of blood T cells in healthy people across ages. The study drew donors from healthy Caucasian individuals in Russia aged about 6 to 90. Alongside a J-beta primer mix, a sample-barcoded 5' primer served in a second PCR lasting about 7 to 11 cycles. In TCRdb, the 5' RACE reads were re-called with MiXCR into one record per CDR3 protein. The table lists 1.5 million to 2 million distinct CDR3 sequences, roughly 28% of them singletons. Regarding the study as a whole: TCR beta diversity correlated strongly with naive T cell percentage.

This TCR came from a woman between 25 and 40 years old in good health. The source material was blood. The chain has TRBV7-6 and TRBJ1-1; D might be TRBD1 (6 bases). The CDR3 coding sequence is TGTGCCAGCAGCTCCGAGCTCGGTCAGGGGACTGAAGCTTTCTTT. Translation gives CASSSELGQGTEAFF.